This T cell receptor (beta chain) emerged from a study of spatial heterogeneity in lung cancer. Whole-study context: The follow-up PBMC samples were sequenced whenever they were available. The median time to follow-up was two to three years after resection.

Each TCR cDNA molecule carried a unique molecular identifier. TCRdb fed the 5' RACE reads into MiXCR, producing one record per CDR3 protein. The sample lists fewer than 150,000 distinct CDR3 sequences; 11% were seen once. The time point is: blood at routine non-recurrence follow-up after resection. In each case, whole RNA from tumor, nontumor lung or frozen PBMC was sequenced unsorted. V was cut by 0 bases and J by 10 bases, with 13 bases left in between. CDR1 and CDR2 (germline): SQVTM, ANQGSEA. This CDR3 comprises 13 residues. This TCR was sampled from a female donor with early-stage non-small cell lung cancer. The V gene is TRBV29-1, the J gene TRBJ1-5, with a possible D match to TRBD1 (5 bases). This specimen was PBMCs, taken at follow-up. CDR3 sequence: CSVEEGAGTPQHF. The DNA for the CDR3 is TGCAGCGTTGAAGAAGGGGCAGGGACCCCCCAGCATTTT. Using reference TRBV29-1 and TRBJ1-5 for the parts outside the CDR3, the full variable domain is SAVISQKPSRDICQRGTSLTIQCQVDSQVTMMFWYRQQPGQSLTLIATANQGSEATYESGFVIDKFPISRPNLTFSTLTVSNMSPEDSSIYLCSVEEGAGTPQHFGDGTRLSIL.